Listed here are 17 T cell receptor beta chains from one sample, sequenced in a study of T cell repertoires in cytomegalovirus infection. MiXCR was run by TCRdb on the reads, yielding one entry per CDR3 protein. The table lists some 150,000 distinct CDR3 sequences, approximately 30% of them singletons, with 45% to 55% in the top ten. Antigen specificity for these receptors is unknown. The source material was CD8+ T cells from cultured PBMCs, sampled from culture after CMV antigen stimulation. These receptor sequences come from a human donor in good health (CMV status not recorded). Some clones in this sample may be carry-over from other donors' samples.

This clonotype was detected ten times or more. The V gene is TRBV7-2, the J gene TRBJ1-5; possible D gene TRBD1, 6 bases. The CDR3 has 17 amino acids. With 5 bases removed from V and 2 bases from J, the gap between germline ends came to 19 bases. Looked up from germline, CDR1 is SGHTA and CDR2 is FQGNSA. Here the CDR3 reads CASSPGEGRVGNQPQHF. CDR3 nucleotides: TGTGCCAGCAGCCCAGGGGAGGGAAGGGTAGGCAATCAGCCCCAGCATTTT.

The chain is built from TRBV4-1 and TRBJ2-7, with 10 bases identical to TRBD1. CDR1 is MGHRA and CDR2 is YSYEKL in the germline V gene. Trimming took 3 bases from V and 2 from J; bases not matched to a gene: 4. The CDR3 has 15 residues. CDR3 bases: TGCGCCAGCAGCCAGGGACAGGGGCAAACCTACGAGCAGTACTTC. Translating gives CASSQGQGQTYEQYF.

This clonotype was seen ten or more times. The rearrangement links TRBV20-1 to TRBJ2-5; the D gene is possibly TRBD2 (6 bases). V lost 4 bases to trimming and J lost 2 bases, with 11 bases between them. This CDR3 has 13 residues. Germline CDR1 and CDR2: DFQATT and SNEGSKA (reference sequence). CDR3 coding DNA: TGCAGTGCTACCGTAGCGGTACAAGAGACCCAGTACTTC. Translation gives CSATVAVQETQYF.

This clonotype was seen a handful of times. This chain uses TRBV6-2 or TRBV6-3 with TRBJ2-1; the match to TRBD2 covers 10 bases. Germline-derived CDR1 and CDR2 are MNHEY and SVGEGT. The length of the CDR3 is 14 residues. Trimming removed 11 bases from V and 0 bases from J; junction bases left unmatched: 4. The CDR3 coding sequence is TGTGCCGGAAAGCGGGGGGGCTCCTACAATGAGCAGTTCTTC. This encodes CAGKRGGSYNEQFF.

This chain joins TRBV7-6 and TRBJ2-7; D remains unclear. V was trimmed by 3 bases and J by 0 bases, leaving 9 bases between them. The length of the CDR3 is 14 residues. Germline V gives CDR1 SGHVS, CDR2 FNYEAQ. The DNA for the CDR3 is TGTGCCAGCAGCTTTGAAGTAAGCTCCTACGAGCAGTACTTC. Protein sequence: CASSFEVSSYEQYF.

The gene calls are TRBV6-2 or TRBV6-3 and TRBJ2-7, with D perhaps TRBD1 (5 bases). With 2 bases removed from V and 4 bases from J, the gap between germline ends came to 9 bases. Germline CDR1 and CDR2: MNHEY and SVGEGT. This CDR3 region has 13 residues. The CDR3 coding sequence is TGTGCCAGCAGTTACGGGGCAGCTTACGAGCAGTACTTC. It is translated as CASSYGAAYEQYF.

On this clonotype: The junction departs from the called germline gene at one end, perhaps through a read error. The CDR3 sequence: CATSGDRTGGRFF. DNA of the CDR3: TGTGCCACCAGCGGAGACCGGACAGGGGGCAGGTTCTTC. The chain carries TRBV15 and TRBJ2-1, with 11 bases matching TRBD1. The germline V gene encodes CDR1 LNHNV and CDR2 YYDKDF (reference sequence). The CDR3 sequence is 13 residues long.

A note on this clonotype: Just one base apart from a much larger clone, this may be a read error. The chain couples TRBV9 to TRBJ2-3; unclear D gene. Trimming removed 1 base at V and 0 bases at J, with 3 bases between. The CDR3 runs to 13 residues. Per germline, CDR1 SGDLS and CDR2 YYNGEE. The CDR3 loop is CASSVISTDTQYF. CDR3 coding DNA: TGTGCCAGCAGCGTAATCAGCACAGATACGCAGTATTTT.

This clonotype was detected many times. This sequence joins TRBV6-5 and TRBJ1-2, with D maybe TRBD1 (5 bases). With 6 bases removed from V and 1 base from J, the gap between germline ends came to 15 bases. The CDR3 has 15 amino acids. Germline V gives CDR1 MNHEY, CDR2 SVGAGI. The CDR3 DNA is TGTGCCAGCAGCCCCGATGCAGGGTATAACTATGGCTACACCTTC. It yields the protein CASSPDAGYNYGYTF.

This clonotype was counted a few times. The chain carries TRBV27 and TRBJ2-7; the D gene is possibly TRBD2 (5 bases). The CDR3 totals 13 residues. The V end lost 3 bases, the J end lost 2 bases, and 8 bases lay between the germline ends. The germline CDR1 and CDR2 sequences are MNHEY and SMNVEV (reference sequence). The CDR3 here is CASSFGETYEQYF. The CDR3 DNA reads TGTGCCAGCAGTTTCGGGGAAACCTACGAGCAGTACTTC.

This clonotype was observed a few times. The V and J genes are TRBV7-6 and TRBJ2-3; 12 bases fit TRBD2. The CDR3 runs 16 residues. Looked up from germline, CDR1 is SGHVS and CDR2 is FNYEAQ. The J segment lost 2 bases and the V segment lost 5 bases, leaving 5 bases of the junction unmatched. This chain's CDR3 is CASSLRLAGATDTQYF. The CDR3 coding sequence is TGTGCCAGCAGCCTAAGACTAGCGGGGGCCACAGATACGCAGTATTTT.

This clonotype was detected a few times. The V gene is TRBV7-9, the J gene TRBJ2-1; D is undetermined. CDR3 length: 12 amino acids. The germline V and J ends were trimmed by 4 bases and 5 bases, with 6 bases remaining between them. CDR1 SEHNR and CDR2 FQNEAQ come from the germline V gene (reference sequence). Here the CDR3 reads CASSSPDNEQFF. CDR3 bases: TGTGCCAGCAGCTCCCCGGACAATGAGCAGTTCTTC.

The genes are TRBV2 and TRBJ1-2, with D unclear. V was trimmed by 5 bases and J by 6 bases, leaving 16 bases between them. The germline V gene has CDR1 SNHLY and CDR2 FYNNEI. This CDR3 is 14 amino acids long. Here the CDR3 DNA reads TGTGCCAGCAGTCCCCGGGGTCCCCGAGATGGCTACACCTTC. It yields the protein CASSPRGPRDGYTF.

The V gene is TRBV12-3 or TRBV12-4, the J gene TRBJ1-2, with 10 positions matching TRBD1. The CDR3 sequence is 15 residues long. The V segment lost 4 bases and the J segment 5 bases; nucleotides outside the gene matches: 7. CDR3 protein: CASSSAGTGAYGYTF. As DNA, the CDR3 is TGTGCCAGCAGTTCGGCCGGGACAGGGGCGTATGGCTACACCTTC.

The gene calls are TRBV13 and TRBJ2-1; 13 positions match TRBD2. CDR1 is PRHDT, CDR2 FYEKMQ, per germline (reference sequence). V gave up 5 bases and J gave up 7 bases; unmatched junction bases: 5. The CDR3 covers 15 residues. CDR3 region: CASSHTSGGANEQFF. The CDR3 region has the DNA TGTGCCAGCAGCCATACTAGCGGGGGGGCTAATGAGCAGTTCTTC.

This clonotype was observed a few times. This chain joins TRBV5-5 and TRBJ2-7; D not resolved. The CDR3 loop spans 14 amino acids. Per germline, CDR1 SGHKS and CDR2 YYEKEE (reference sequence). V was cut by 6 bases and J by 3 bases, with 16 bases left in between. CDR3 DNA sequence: TGTGCCAGCACTTCCGGGCGCCCCGTCTACGAGCAGTACTTC. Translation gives CASTSGRPVYEQYF. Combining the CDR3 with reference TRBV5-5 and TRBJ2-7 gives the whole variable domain DAGVTQSPTHLIKTRGQQVTLRCSPISGHKSVSWYQQVLGQGPQFIFQYYEKEERGRGNFPDRFSARQFPNYSSELNVNALLLGDSALYLCASTSGRPVYEQYFGPGTRLTVT.

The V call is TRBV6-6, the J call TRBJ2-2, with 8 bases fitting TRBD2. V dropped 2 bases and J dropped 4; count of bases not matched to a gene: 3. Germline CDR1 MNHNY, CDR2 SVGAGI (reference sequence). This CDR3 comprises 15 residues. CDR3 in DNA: TGTGCCAGCAGTTACACCGGGGGGGCCACCGGGGAGCTGTTTTTT. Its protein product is CASSYTGGATGELFF.